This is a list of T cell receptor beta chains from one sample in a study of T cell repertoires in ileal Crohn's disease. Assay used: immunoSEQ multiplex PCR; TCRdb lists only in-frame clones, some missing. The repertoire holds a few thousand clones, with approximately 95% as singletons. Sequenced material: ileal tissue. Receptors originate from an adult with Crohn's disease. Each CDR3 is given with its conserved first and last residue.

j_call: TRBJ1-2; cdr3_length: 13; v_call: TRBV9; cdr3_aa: CASSVAGMGGYTF
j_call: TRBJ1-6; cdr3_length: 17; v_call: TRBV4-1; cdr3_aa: CASSQDRGTGDSSPLHF
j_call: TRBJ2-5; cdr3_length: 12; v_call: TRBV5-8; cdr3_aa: CASMTGKETQYF
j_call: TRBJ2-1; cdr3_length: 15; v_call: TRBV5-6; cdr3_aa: CASSRPGQGYNEQFF
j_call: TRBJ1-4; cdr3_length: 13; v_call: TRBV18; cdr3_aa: CASSPALNEKLFF
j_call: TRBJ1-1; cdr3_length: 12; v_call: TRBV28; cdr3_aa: CASSKTAGEAFF
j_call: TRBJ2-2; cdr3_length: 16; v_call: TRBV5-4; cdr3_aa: CASSLASGGQFGELFF
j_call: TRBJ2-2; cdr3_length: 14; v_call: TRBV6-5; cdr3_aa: CASRQVPGTGELFF
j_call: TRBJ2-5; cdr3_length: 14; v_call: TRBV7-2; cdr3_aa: CASSRDRGQETQYF
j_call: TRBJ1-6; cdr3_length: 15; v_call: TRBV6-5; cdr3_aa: CASRRAASAGSPLHF
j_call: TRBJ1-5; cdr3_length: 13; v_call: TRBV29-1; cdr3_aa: CSAGTGLRQPQHF
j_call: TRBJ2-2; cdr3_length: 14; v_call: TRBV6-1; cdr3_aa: CASSPGANTGELFF
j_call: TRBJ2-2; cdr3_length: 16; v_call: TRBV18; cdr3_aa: CASSLTSGTYTGELFF
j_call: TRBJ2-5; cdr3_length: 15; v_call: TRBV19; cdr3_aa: CASSIRGRGEETQYF
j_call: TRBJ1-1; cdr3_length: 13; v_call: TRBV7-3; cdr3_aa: CASSLIGGTEAFF
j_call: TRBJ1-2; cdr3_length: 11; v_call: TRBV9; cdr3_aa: CASSASYGYTF